A single sample gave rise to the 22 T cell receptor beta chains below, sequenced in a study of HIV-infected patients and healthy controls. The repertoire came from unfractionated whole blood and reflected all unsorted peripheral T cells. About 540 ng RNA was reverse transcribed with alpha and beta constant-region primers. Alpha and beta chain libraries were made separately by chain-specific third strand synthesis with multiplexing indices. TCRdb reprocessed the 5' RACE reads via MiXCR and lists one record per CDR3 protein. The sample has 9,500 or so distinct CDR3 sequences, roughly 5.2% seen once. Sequencing was performed on blood, taken before antiretroviral therapy. These receptors were taken from an adult with HIV infection.

This clonotype appeared many times. V and J are TRBV25-1 and TRBJ2-7; no clear D. V lost 3 bases and J lost 1, with 7 bases in between. Germline CDR1 reads MGHDK; CDR2 reads SYGVNS. The CDR3 has 13 residues. The CDR3 region is CASSDYSSYEQYF. The CDR3 coding sequence is TGTGCCAGCAGTGATTACAGTTCCTACGAGCAGTACTTC.

Many counts were recorded for this clonotype. This chain links TRBV7-6 with TRBJ1-3, with D perhaps TRBD1 (5 bases). Germline-derived CDR1 and CDR2 are SGHVS and FNYEAQ. The ends were cut back, 2 bases at V and 3 bases at J, with 11 bases in the middle. There are 15 residues in the CDR3. The CDR3 spells CASSLRLGVGNTIYF. DNA of the CDR3: TGTGCCAGCAGCTTACGTTTGGGGGTTGGAAACACCATATATTTT.

This rearrangement joins TRBV20-1 to TRBJ1-5; D is uncertain. CDR1 DFQATT and CDR2 SNEGSKA come from the germline V gene (reference sequence). This CDR3 contains 13 residues. Trimming shortened V by 6 bases and J by 3 bases, and 12 bases separated the two germline ends. Here the CDR3 DNA reads TGCAGTGCCAACGCGGGAGTCAATCAGCCCCAGCATTTT. It codes for CSANAGVNQPQHF.

This clonotype occurred many times. The CDR3 reads CASGTSGGDTQYF. Here the CDR3 DNA reads TGTGCCAGCGGAACTAGCGGGGGAGATACGCAGTATTTT. The chain carries TRBV7-9 and TRBJ2-3; 11 bases are shared with TRBD2. V lost 8 bases and J lost 5; bases outside the gene matches: 3. The CDR3 is 13 amino acids. CDR1 is SEHNR and CDR2 is FQNEAQ in the germline V gene (reference sequence).

This clonotype came up many times. This sequence joins TRBV20-1 and TRBJ1-5; the D gene is possibly TRBD1 (5 bases). The CDR3 is 12 residues long. The V end was cut by 5 bases, the J end by 6 bases, with 11 bases between. Germline assignment: CDR1 DFQATT and CDR2 SNEGSKA (reference sequence). CDR3: CSAGAGGQPQHF. The DNA of the CDR3 is TGCAGTGCTGGAGCGGGGGGTCAGCCCCAGCATTTT.

This clonotype was counted many times. The chain couples TRBV20-1 to TRBJ2-3, with 8 bases identical to TRBD1. The CDR3 is 15 amino acids. V dropped 0 bases and J dropped 5; count of bases not matched to a gene: 7. Per the germline V gene, CDR1 is DFQATT and CDR2 is SNEGSKA (reference sequence). CDR3: CSARDVRGLQDTQYF. The CDR3 nucleotides read TGCAGTGCTAGAGACGTCAGGGGGCTACAAGATACGCAGTATTTT.

This clonotype was seen repeatedly, ten times or more. V and J are TRBV28 and TRBJ2-2, with 15 bases fitting TRBD2. Germline lookup yields CDR1 MDHEN and CDR2 SYDVKM. The CDR3 is 18 amino acids. The junction had 9 bases not matched to a gene; V was cut back by 6 bases and J by 4 bases. CDR3 in DNA: TGTGCCAGCAGCCCTGGGACTAGCGGGGGGATAGGCACCGGGGAGCTGTTTTTT. Translated, it gives CASSPGTSGGIGTGELFF. The full variable domain, its missing parts supplied by reference TRBV28 and TRBJ2-2, is DVKVTQSSRYLVKRTGEKVFLECVQDMDHENMFWYRQDPGLGLRLIYFSYDVKMKEKGDIPEGYSVSREKKERFSLILESASTNQTSMYLCASSPGTSGGIGTGELFFGEGSRLTVL.

This clonotype is medium-sized by share. The CDR3 DNA follows: TGTGCCATCAGTCGGACAGCTAACACAGATACGCAGTATTTT. This gives the protein CAISRTANTDTQYF. The chain recombines TRBV10-3 with TRBJ2-3; perhaps TRBD1 as D (6 bases). Germline-derived CDR1 and CDR2 are ENHRY and SYGVKD. Trimming shortened V by 5 bases and J by 2 bases, and 11 bases separated the two germline ends. This CDR3 is built from 14 residues.

By its share, this clonotype is medium-sized. This chain links TRBV20-1 with TRBJ2-5, with TRBD1 as a possible D gene (6 bases). V dropped 4 bases and J dropped 1 base, with 22 bases sitting between them. CDR1 DFQATT and CDR2 SNEGSKA come from the germline V gene (reference sequence). This CDR3 region has 17 residues. CDR3 region: CSATPLDSTVLQETQYF. CDR3 DNA sequence: TGCAGTGCTACCCCGCTGGACAGCACGGTACTCCAAGAGACCCAGTACTTC.

Within the sample, this clonotype is medium-sized (0.01 to 0.1%). The rearrangement links TRBV6-6 to TRBJ1-5, with D tentatively TRBD1 (6 bases). V shed 2 bases and J shed 0 bases, with 14 bases lying between them. The CDR3 runs to 17 residues. Germline CDR1 is MNHNY and CDR2 is SVGAGI (reference sequence). In nucleotides, the CDR3 is TGTGCCAGCAGTTACCCCGAGGGGGGGAATAGCAATCAGCCCCAGCATTTT. This translates into CASSYPEGGNSNQPQHF.

This clonotype rates as medium-sized. The rearrangement joins TRBV5-6 to TRBJ2-5, with D hard to call. V was shortened by 3 bases and J by 3 bases, with 9 bases between the two germline ends. The germline V gene has CDR1 SGHDT and CDR2 YYEEEE. The CDR3 totals 13 residues. This CDR3 reads CASSWTDEETQYF. CDR3 DNA sequence: TGTGCCAGCAGCTGGACGGATGAAGAGACCCAGTACTTC. Variable domain in full (rest from reference TRBV5-6 and TRBJ2-5): DAGVTQSPTHLIKTRGQQVTLRCSPKSGHDTVSWYQQALGQGPQFIFQYYEEEERQRGNFPDRFSGHQFPNYSSELNVNALLLGDSALYLCASSWTDEETQYFGPGTRLLVL.

The table lists this clonotype with many counts. The CDR3 DNA follows: TGCAGCGCACTAGAGATGTACAATGAGCAGTTCTTC. The encoded protein is CSALEMYNEQFF. The rearrangement joins TRBV29-1 to TRBJ2-1; perhaps TRBD2 as D (5 bases). V gave up 7 bases and J gave up 4 bases, with 11 bases separating them. The CDR3 extends over 12 amino acids. The germline V gene has CDR1 SQVTM and CDR2 ANQGSEA.

Many counts were recorded for this clonotype. The V and J genes are TRBV19 and TRBJ2-1; TRBD2 might be the D (6 bases). The CDR3 has 13 residues. Germline CDR1 LNHDA, CDR2 SQIVND (reference sequence). The V end was cut by 6 bases, the J end by 6 bases, with 12 bases between. This chain's CDR3 is CASRTGLINEQFF. The CDR3 DNA is TGTGCCAGTAGAACGGGACTGATCAATGAGCAGTTCTTC.

Judged by abundance, this clonotype is medium-sized (0.01 to 0.1%). V usage is TRBV2 and J usage is TRBJ2-7; D gene ambiguous. V lost 7 bases and J 0 bases, leaving 10 bases between the germline ends. CDR3 size: 13 residues. Germline V lookup: CDR1 SNHLY, CDR2 FYNNEI. The CDR3 DNA is TGTGCCAGCATCCCTAGTGACTCCTACGAGCAGTACTTC. As protein: CASIPSDSYEQYF.

The V and J genes are TRBV7-9 and TRBJ2-1; D possibly matches TRBD1 or TRBD2 (5 bases each). The V gene's germline CDR1 is SEHNR and CDR2 FQNEAQ (reference sequence). The CDR3 has 16 residues. Deletions cut 1 base from V and 3 bases from J, with 13 bases between. The CDR3: CASSLEAGTIYNEQFF. The CDR3 DNA reads as TGTGCCAGCAGCTTAGAGGCAGGGACCATCTACAATGAGCAGTTCTTC. The full variable domain, with the rest looked up from reference TRBV7-9 and TRBJ2-1, is DTGVSQNPRHKITKRGQNVTFRCDPISEHNRLYWYRQTLGQGPEFLTYFQNEAQLEKSRLLSDRFSAERPKGSFSTLEIQRTEQGDSAMYLCASSLEAGTIYNEQFFGPGTRLTVL.

This clonotype was seen ten or more times. The rearrangement uses TRBV5-4 and TRBJ2-2; D may be TRBD1 (6 bases). The V gene lost 0 bases and the J gene lost 7 bases, with 13 bases spanning the gap. The CDR3 is made up of 15 amino acids. Germline CDR1 SGHNT, CDR2 YYREEE (reference sequence). CDR3 loop: CASSLAGRGDGELFF. CDR3 nucleotides: TGTGCCAGCAGCTTGGCCGGCAGGGGAGACGGGGAGCTGTTTTTT.

This clonotype was recorded a few times. V is TRBV18 and J is TRBJ1-1; possible D gene TRBD1, 6 bases. The CDR3 extends over 15 amino acids. V was clipped by 6 bases and J by 0 bases, with 14 bases between them. Germline-derived CDR1 and CDR2 are KGHSH and LQKENI. The CDR3 coding sequence is TGTGCCAGCTCCGAACGGACAGTGTTGAACACTGAAGCTTTCTTT. Translation: CASSERTVLNTEAFF.

This clonotype showed up many times. The rearrangement links TRBV5-4 to TRBJ2-1, with TRBD2 matching over 12 bases. Germline assignment: CDR1 SGHNT and CDR2 YYREEE (reference sequence). Trimming removed 0 bases from V and 5 bases from J; junction bases left unmatched: 3. The CDR3 consists of 16 residues. The CDR3 DNA is TGTGCCAGCAGCTTGGGGACTAGCGGGACTAACAATGAGCAGTTCTTC. Amino acids: CASSLGTSGTNNEQFF.

CDR3 DNA sequence: TGTGCCAGCAGTGGGTCAGCGTACAGCTCCTACAATGAGCAGTTCTTC. Its translation is CASSGSAYSSYNEQFF. The V and J genes are TRBV25-1 and TRBJ2-1, with D unresolved. The ends were cut back, 4 bases at V and 0 bases at J, with 13 bases in the middle. CDR3 length: 16 amino acids. CDR1 and CDR2 from the germline V gene are MGHDK and SYGVNS.

This clonotype occurred many times. The chain recombines TRBV7-8 with TRBJ2-1; the D gene is possibly TRBD1 (5 bases). Looked up from germline, CDR1 is SGHVS and CDR2 is FQNEAQ. This CDR3 contains 16 residues. Trimming shortened V by 1 base and J by 6 bases, and 16 bases separated the two germline ends. This CDR3 reads CASSLVGPGWGNEQFF. For the CDR3, the DNA is TGTGCCAGCAGCTTAGTGGGGCCAGGGTGGGGCAATGAGCAGTTCTTC.

There are many counts of this clonotype. The chain links TRBV19 to TRBJ2-1; TRBD2 agrees at 7 bases. Per germline, CDR1 LNHDA and CDR2 SQIVND (reference sequence). The CDR3 has 15 amino acids. Trimming removed 3 bases from V and 4 bases from J; junction bases left unmatched: 6. This CDR3 reads CASSISSGAYNEQFF. Written as DNA, the CDR3 is TGTGCCAGTAGTATCTCTAGCGGAGCTTACAATGAGCAGTTCTTC.

This clonotype qualifies as medium-sized (0.01 to 0.1%). V gene TRBV29-1 combines with J gene TRBJ1-2; 8 bases are a match to TRBD1. J was trimmed by 13 bases and V by 0 bases; bases with no gene match: 4. This CDR3 spans 11 amino acids. Germline CDR1 reads SQVTM; CDR2 reads ANQGSEA. The CDR3 reads CSVEDGDRPTF. CDR3 nucleotide sequence: TGCAGCGTTGAAGATGGGGACAGGCCCACCTTC.